This TCR beta chain was documented in a study of Tregs in tolerant kidney transplant recipients. Remarks on this clone: The antigen is undetermined. The CDR3 end falls 3 residues outside the read, so it is completed with the germline J gene.

Overall study results and limits: In tolerant patients, donor-specific Tregs outgrew total Tregs, suggesting antigen-driven expansion. Few patients were studied, so findings need validation in larger groups.

CD4+CD25+CD127- Tregs, CD4+CD25- non-Tregs, CD4 and CD8 cells were sorted. Assay used: immunoSEQ multiplex PCR; TCRdb lists only in-frame clones, some missing. The listing contains 45,000 to 55,000 clones. The germline gives CDR1 SGHRS, CDR2 YFSETQ. There are 19 residues in the CDR3. V shed 0 bases and J 0 bases; nucleotides not matched to a gene: 9. The receptor was isolated from a human donor who received a combined kidney and bone marrow transplant. The chain combines TRBV5-1 with TRBJ2-4; 10 bases fit TRBD2. The specimen was CD4+ T cells from blood, collected before the transplant. The CDR3 reads CASSLAASGGLLAKNIQYF. The part of the CDR3 DNA that was read is TGCGCCAGCAGCTTGGCCGCTAGCGGGGGCCTCCTAGCCAAAAACATT.